This passage covers 20 T cell receptor beta chains from one sample sequenced in a study of beta chain features in type 1 diabetes. The study, taken as a whole, reports: All four CD4+ subsets of Type 1 diabetes patients contained TCRB CDR3s that were moderately but significantly shorter.

Their antigens remain unidentified. Investigators reverse transcribed all isolated RNA, so they sequenced expressed TCRB transcripts. The assay was immunoSEQ multiplex PCR, and TCRdb's table has in-frame clones only and misses some. The table shows 600,000 to 750,000 clones, with roughly an eighth occurring only once. Sequenced: naive CD4+ T cells from blood. The receptors derive from a man aged 25-45 years with type 1 diabetes.

The sample holds a few counts of this clone. This rearrangement joins TRBV10-3 to TRBJ2-3; D perhaps matches TRBD2 (6 bases). Trimming cost V 6 bases and J 2 bases, with 15 bases left between them. The CDR3 is made up of 15 amino acids. Germline V gene sequence: CDR1 ENHRY, CDR2 SYGVKD. The CDR3 loop reads CAIRDGGAVTDTQYF. In DNA form, the CDR3 reads TGTGCCATCAGAGACGGCGGGGCGGTCACAGATACGCAGTATTTT.

CDR3 bases: TGTGCCAGCAGTCGCGTAGAGGGTCCTACAGGGCAGCCCCAGCATTTT. As protein: CASSRVEGPTGQPQHF. The V gene is TRBV7-2, the J gene TRBJ1-5; tentative D call: TRBD1 (6 bases). The CDR3 is made up of 16 amino acids. CDR1 SGHTA and CDR2 FQGNSA come from the germline V gene. The ends were cut back, 6 bases at V and 7 bases at J, with 22 bases in the middle.

This clone was found a few times. The J gene is TRBJ1-4, the V gene TRBV6-5; D is unclear. The CDR3 loop spans 15 amino acids. Germline-derived CDR1 and CDR2 are MNHEY and SVGAGI. V lost 2 bases to trimming and J lost 0 bases, with 7 bases between them. The CDR3 loop is CASSYDWTTNEKLFF. CDR3 sequence (DNA): TGTGCCAGCAGTTACGACTGGACAACTAATGAAAAACTGTTTTTT.

V usage is TRBV5-5 and J usage is TRBJ1-3; 8 bases agree with TRBD1. The germline gives CDR1 SGHKS, CDR2 YYEKEE (reference sequence). The CDR3 totals 16 residues. V lost 4 bases to trimming and J lost 0 bases; unmatched junction nucleotides: 6. The CDR3 DNA reads TGTGCCAGCAGCCCGAGACAGGGGAACTCTGGAAACACCATATATTTT. Encoded protein: CASSPRQGNSGNTIYF. Filled out from reference TRBV5-5 and TRBJ1-3, the complete variable domain reads DAGVTQSPTHLIKTRGQQVTLRCSPISGHKSVSWYQQVLGQGPQFIFQYYEKEERGRGNFPDRFSARQFPNYSSELNVNALLLGDSALYLCASSPRQGNSGNTIYFGEGSWLTVV.

The V gene is TRBV7-2, the J gene TRBJ1-1, with D perhaps matching TRBD1 (6 bases). CDR3 size: 15 residues. Between the trimmed V and J ends, which lost 1 base and 4 bases, there was a span of 13 bases. The germline V gene has CDR1 SGHTA and CDR2 FQGNSA. Here the CDR3 DNA reads TGTGCCAGCAGCTTAGGGGCAGGGGCGGGCACTGAAGCTTTCTTT. This sequence encodes CASSLGAGAGTEAFF.

This clone was found a few times. V is TRBV18 and J is TRBJ2-2; tentative D call: TRBD2 (6 bases). From germline, CDR1 is KGHSH and CDR2 LQKENI. The CDR3 has 18 residues. Trimming took off 3 bases at V and 0 bases at J, with 17 bases between the two ends. The CDR3 loop reads CASSPSDGGIANTGELFF. The CDR3 nucleotides read TGTGCCAGCTCACCCTCCGACGGCGGGATCGCGAACACCGGGGAGCTGTTTTTT.

This clone was seen a handful of times. CDR3 protein: CASSFGQEGAPLHF. As DNA, the CDR3 is TGCGCCAGCAGCTTTGGACAGGAAGGGGCACCCCTCCACTTT. The rearrangement links TRBV5-1 to TRBJ1-6; 7 nucleotides agree with TRBD1. The CDR3 covers 14 residues. With 2 bases clipped from V and 11 bases from J, the junction kept 7 bases outside the gene matches. Per germline, CDR1 SGHRS and CDR2 YFSETQ.

This clone was picked up a small number of times. The rearrangement links TRBV6-5 to TRBJ1-2; no firm D call. Germline V gene data show CDR1 as MNHEY and CDR2 as SVGAGI. This CDR3 region has 14 residues. With 6 bases removed from V and 8 bases from J, the gap between germline ends came to 19 bases. CDR3 sequence reads: CASSAPGRQWGYTF. CDR3 sequence (DNA): TGTGCCAGCAGCGCCCCCGGCAGGCAGTGGGGCTACACCTTC.

This clone has just a few counts. The V call is TRBV19, the J call TRBJ1-5; possible D gene TRBD1, 5 bases. Per germline, CDR1 LNHDA and CDR2 SQIVND (reference sequence). The CDR3 is made up of 14 amino acids. The germline V and J ends were trimmed by 8 bases and 2 bases, with 13 bases remaining between them. CDR3 coding DNA: TGTGCCAGTTCCGGGACCCATGGCAATCAGCCCCAGCATTTT. Protein sequence: CASSGTHGNQPQHF.

This rearrangement joins TRBV5-1 to TRBJ2-7, with 12 nucleotides matching TRBD2. Germline V gene sequence: CDR1 SGHRS, CDR2 YFSETQ. The length of the CDR3 is 13 residues. V gave up 4 bases and J gave up 4 bases; unmatched junction bases: 0. This CDR3 is CASSGTSGYEQYF. The CDR3 DNA reads as TGCGCCAGCAGCGGGACTAGCGGGTACGAGCAGTACTTC.

V usage is TRBV19 and J usage is TRBJ1-2, with D perhaps matching TRBD1 (6 bases). Germline CDR1 reads LNHDA; CDR2 reads SQIVND (reference sequence). Trimming cost V 5 bases and J 3 bases, with 13 bases left between them. This CDR3 has 14 residues. CDR3 coding DNA: TGTGCCAGTAGTGCCGCAGGGGTCGACTATGGCTACACCTTC. This codes for CASSAAGVDYGYTF.

The CDR3 is CASRTLRENSPLHF. The CDR3, as DNA: TGTGCCAGCAGGACCCTCCGGGAGAATTCACCCCTCCACTTT. The chain combines TRBV25-1 with TRBJ1-6; the D is unclear. This CDR3 has 14 residues. The V end lost 6 bases, the J end lost 7 bases, and 13 bases lay between the germline ends. Germline loops: CDR1 MGHDK, CDR2 SYGVNS.

This clone was recorded a few times. J is TRBJ2-5 and V is TRBV19, with TRBD1 matching over 9 bases. The CDR3 sequence is 14 residues long. After removal of 5 bases from V and 9 bases from J, the junction contained 10 bases not matched to a gene. From germline, CDR1 is LNHDA and CDR2 SQIVND (reference sequence). This chain's CDR3 is CASSSSGTGHPQYF. CDR3 bases: TGTGCCAGTAGTTCGTCCGGGACAGGGCACCCCCAGTACTTC.

This clone was detected only a few times. The chain employs TRBV4-1 and TRBJ1-2; no definite D call. The CDR3 contains 13 residues. The ends were cut back, 5 bases at V and 0 bases at J, with 7 bases in the middle. Germline V gene data show CDR1 as MGHRA and CDR2 as YSYEKL. Here the CDR3 DNA reads TGCGCCAGCAGCTCCAATACTAACTATGGCTACACCTTC. This translates into CASSSNTNYGYTF.

This clone turned up a few times. The rearrangement links TRBV5-4 to TRBJ1-4, with 7 bases matching TRBD1. Germline V lookup: CDR1 SGHNT, CDR2 YYREEE (reference sequence). J lost 2 bases, V lost 4 bases, and 5 bases had no gene match. The CDR3 is 15 amino acids. The CDR3: CASSVNRGTNEKLFF. Here the CDR3 DNA reads TGTGCCAGCAGCGTTAACAGGGGTACTAATGAAAAACTGTTTTTT.

The chain recombines TRBV4-3 with TRBJ2-3, with D perhaps given as TRBD1 or TRBD2 (6 bases each). Germline values: CDR1 LGHNA, CDR2 YSLEER. Trimming shortened V by 0 bases and J by 0 bases, and 13 bases separated the two germline ends. CDR3 length: 17 amino acids. CDR3 sequence reads: CASSQDSGAGSTDTQYF. The DNA of the CDR3 is TGCGCCAGCAGCCAAGATTCGGGGGCGGGTAGCACAGATACGCAGTATTTT.

This clone has more than one count but fewer than ten. This chain joins TRBV4-2 and TRBJ2-3; D may correspond to TRBD1 or TRBD2 (6 bases each). The length of the CDR3 is 15 residues. Germline assignment: CDR1 LGHNA and CDR2 YNFKEQ. Trimming removed 1 base at V and 2 bases at J, with 10 bases between. The CDR3 region has the DNA TGTGCCAGCAGCCAAGTAGGGGGGACCACAGATACGCAGTATTTT. It yields the protein CASSQVGGTTDTQYF.

The chain carries TRBV25-1 and TRBJ1-5; the D gene is possibly TRBD1 (5 bases). Germline lookup yields CDR1 MGHDK and CDR2 SYGVNS. The CDR3 covers 13 residues. V was clipped by 5 bases and J by 6 bases, with 11 bases between them. The CDR3 region is CASSRQGSQPQHF. DNA for the CDR3: TGTGCCAGCAGTCGGCAGGGTAGTCAGCCCCAGCATTTT. Combining the CDR3 with reference TRBV25-1 and TRBJ1-5 gives the whole variable domain EADIYQTPRYLVIGTGKKITLECSQTMGHDKMYWYQQDPGMELHLIHYSYGVNSTEKGDLSSESTVSRIRTEHFPLTLESARPSHTSQYLCASSRQGSQPQHFGDGTRLSIL.

This clone has just a few counts. The CDR3 spells CASSPPQGISTDTQYF. For the CDR3, the DNA is TGTGCCAGCAGCCCGCCACAGGGGATTAGCACAGATACGCAGTATTTT. The J gene is TRBJ2-3, the V gene TRBV7-9; 7 nucleotides align to TRBD1. There are 16 residues in the CDR3. The germline gives CDR1 SEHNR, CDR2 FQNEAQ (reference sequence). V lost 5 bases to trimming and J lost 0 bases; unmatched junction nucleotides: 8.

This clone was counted a few times. V and J are TRBV5-1 and TRBJ2-3; TRBD1 matches at 9 bases. CDR1 is SGHRS and CDR2 is YFSETQ in the germline V gene. This CDR3 has 15 residues. J gave up 2 bases and V 0 bases, and 1 base lay outside the gene matches. The CDR3 reads CASSLGDRATDTQYF. For the CDR3, the DNA is TGCGCCAGCAGCTTGGGGGACAGGGCCACAGATACGCAGTATTTT.